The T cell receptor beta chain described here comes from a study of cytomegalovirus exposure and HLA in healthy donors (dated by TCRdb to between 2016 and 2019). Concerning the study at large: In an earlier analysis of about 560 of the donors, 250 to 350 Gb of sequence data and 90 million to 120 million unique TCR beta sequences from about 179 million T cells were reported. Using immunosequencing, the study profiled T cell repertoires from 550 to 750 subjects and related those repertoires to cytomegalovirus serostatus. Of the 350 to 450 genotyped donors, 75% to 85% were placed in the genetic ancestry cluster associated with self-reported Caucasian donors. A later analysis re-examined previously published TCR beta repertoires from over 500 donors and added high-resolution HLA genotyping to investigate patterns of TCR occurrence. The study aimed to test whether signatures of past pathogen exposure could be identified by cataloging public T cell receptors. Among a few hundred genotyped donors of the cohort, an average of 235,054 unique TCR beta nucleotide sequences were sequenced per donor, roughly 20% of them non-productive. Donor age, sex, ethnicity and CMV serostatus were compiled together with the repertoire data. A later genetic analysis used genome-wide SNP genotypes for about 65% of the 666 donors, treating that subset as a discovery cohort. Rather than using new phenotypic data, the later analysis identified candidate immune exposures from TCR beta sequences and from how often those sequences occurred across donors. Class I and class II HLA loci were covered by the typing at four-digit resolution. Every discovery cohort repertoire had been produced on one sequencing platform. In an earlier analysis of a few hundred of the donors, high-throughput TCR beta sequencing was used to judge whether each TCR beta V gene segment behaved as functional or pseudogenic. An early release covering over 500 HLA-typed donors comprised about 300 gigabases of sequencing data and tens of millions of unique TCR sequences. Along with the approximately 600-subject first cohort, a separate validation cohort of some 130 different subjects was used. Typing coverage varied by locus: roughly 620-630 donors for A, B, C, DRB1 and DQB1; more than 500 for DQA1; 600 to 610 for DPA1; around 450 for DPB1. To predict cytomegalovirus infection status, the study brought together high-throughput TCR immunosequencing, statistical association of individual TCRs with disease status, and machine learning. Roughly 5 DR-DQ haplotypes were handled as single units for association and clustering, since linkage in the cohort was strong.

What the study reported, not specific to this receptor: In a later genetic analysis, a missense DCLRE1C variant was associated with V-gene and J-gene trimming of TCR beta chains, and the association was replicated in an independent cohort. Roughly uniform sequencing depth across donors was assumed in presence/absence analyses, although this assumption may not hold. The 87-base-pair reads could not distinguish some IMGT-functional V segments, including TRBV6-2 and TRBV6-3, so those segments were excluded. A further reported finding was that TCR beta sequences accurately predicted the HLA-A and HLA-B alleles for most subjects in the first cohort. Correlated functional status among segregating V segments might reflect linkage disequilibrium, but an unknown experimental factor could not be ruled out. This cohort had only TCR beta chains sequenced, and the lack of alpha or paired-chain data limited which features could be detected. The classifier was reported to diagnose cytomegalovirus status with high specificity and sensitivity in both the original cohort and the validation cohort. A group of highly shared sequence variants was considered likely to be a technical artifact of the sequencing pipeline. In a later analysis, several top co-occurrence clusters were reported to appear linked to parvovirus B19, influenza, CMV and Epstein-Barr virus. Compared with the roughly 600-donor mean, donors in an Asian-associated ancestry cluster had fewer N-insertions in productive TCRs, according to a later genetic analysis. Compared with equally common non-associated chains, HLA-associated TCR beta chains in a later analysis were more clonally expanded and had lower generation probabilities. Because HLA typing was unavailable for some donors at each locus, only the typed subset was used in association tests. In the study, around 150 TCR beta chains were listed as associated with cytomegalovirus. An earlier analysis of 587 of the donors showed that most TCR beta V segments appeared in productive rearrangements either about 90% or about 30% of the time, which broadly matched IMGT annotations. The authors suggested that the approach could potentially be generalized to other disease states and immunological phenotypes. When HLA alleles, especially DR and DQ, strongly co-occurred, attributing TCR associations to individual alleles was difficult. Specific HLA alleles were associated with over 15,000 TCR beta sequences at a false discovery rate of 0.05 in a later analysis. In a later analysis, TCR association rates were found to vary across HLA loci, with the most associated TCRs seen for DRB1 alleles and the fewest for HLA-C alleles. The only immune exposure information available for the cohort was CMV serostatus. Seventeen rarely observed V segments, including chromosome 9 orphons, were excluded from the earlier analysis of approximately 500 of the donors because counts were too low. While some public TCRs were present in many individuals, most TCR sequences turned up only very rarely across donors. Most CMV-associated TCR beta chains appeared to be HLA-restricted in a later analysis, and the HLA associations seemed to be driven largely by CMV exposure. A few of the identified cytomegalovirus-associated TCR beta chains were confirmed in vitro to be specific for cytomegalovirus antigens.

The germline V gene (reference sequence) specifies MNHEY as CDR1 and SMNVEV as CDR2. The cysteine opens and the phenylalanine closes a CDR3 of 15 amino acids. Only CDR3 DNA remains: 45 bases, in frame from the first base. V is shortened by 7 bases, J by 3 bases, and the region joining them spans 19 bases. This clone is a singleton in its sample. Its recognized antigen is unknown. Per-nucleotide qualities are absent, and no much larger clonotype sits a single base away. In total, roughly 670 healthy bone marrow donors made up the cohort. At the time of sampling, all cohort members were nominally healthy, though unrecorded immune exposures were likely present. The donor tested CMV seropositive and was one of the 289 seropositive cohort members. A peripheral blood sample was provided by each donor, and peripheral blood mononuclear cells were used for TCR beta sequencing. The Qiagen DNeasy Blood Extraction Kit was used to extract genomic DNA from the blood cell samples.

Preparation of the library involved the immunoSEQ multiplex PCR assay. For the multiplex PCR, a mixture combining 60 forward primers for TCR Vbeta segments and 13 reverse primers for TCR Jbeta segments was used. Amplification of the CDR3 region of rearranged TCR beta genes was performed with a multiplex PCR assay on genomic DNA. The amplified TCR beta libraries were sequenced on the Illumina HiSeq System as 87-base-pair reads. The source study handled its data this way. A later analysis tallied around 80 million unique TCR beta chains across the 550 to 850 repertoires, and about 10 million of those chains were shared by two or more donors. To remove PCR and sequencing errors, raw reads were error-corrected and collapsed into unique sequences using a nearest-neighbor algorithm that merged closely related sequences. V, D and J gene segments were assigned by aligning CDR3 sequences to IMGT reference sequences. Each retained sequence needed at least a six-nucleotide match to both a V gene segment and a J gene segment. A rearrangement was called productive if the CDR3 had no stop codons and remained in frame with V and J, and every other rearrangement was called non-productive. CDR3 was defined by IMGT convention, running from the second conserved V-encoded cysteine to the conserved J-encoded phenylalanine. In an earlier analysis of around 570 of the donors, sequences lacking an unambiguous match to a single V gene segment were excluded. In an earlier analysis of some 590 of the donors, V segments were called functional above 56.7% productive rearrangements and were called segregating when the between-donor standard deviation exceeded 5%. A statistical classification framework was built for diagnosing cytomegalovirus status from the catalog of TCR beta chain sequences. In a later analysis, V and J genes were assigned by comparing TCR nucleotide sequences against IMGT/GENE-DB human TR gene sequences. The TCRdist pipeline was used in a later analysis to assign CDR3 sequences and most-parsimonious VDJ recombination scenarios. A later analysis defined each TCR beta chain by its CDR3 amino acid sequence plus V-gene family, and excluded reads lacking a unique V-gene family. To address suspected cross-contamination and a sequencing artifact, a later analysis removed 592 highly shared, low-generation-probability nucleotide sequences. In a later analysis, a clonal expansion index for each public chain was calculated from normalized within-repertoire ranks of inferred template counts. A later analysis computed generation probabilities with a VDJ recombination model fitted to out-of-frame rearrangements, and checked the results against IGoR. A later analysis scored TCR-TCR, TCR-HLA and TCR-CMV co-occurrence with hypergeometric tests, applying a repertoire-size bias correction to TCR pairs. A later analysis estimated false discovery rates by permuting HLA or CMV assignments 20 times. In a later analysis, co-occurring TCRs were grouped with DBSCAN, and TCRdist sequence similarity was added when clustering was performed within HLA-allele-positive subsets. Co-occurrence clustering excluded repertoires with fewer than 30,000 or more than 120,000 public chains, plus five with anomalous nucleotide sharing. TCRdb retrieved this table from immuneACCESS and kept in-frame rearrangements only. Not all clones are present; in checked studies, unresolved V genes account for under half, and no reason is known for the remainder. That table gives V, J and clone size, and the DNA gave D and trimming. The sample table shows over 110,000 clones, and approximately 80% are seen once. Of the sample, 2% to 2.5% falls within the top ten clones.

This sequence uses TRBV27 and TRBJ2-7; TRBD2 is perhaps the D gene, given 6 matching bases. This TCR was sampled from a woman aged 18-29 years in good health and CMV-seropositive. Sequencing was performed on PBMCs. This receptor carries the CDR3 CASTLGAGLSYEQYF. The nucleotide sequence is TGTGCCAGCACTCTCGGTGCGGGACTTAGCTACGAGCAGTACTTC.